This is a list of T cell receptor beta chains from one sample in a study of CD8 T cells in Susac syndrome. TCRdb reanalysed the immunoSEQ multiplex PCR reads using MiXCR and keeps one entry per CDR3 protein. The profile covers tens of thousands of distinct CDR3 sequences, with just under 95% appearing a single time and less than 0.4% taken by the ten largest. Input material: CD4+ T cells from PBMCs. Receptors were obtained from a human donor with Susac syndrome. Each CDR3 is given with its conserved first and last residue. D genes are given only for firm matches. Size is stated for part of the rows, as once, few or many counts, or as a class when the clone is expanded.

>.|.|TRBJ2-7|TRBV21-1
CAATWQSYEQYF
TGTGCCGCAACATGGCAGTCCTACGAGCAGTACTTC
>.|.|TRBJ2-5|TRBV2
CASSEVEYQETQYF
TGTGCCAGCAGTGAAGTCGAGTACCAAGAGACCCAGTACTTC
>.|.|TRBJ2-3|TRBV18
CASSQGRADDTQYF
TGTGCCAGCTCACAGGGCAGGGCGGACGATACGCAGTATTTT
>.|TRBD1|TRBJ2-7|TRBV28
CASGRAAGGEQYF
TGTGCCAGCGGCCGGGCTGCAGGGGGCGAGCAGTACTTC
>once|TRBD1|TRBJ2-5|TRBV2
CAGDSSGTQYF
TGTGCCGGGGACAGCTCAGGGACCCAGTACTTC
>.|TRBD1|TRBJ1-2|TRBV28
CASSRSDRGGKGYTF
TGTGCCAGCAGTCGTTCGGACAGGGGCGGAAAAGGCTACACCTTC
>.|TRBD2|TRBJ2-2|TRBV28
CASVLAGTNTGELFF
TGTGCCAGCGTTCTAGCGGGGACAAACACCGGGGAGCTGTTTTTT
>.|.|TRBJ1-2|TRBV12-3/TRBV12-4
CASSLDYGYTF
TGTGCCAGCAGTTTAGACTATGGCTACACCTTC
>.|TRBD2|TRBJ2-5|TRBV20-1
CSAPGLAVETQYF
TGCAGTGCCCCGGGACTAGCCGTGGAGACCCAGTACTTC
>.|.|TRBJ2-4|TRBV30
CAWSVSAGMGIQYF
TGTGCCTGGAGTGTCTCGGCAGGGATGGGCATTCAGTACTTC
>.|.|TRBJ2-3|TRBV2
CASRTRPYTDTQYF
TGTGCCAGCAGAACACGGCCTTACACAGATACGCAGTATTTT
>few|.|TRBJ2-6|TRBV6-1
CASSARPSARSSGANVLTF
TGTGCCAGCAGTGCTCGCCCCTCAGCCAGAAGCTCTGGGGCCAACGTCCTGACTTTC
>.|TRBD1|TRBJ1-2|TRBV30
CAWSRTGGNYGYTF
TGTGCCTGGAGTCGAACAGGGGGTAACTATGGCTACACCTTC
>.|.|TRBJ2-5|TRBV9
CASSPMGAGTQYF
TGTGCCAGCAGCCCAATGGGGGCCGGGACCCAGTACTTC